The source of this T cell receptor beta chain is a study of T cell responses to AZD1222 COVID-19 vaccine. Study-level information: Both about-4-week and about-12-week second-dose recipients were combined. Study findings and constraints: Most donors were white British, females outnumbered males, and clonal diversity was possibly underestimated. Repertoire sampling occurred only after the peak T cell response. CD4 TCRs associated with vaccination spanned spike, dominating at 160-218 and 743-854.

Produced via immunoSEQ multiplex PCR; TCRdb's table is partial and in-frame only. Among more than 100,000 clones listed, around 91% were seen once. As concerns this clone: The antigen is not known.

V was pared by 8 bases and J by 8 bases, with 18 bases between. Germline V gives CDR1 MNHEY, CDR2 SVGAGI. This CDR3 has 13 residues. This chain uses TRBV6-5 with TRBJ1-2; D possibly corresponds to TRBD1 (5 bases). The source material was peripheral blood, sampled on day 0 of AZD1222 vaccination. This receptor was taken from an adult in good health. The CDR3 loop reads CASGEGFSKGYTF. CDR3 bases: TGTGCCAGCGGGGAGGGGTTTTCTAAGGGCTACACCTTC.